This T cell receptor (beta chain) appears in the sequencing data of a study of blood T cell repertoires in COVID-19. Study as a whole: T cells, B-cell-depleted T cells, or PBMCs supplied cDNA or gDNA.

Authors' data handling: From reference gene primer amplification, estimates of nucleated cell counts were derived. Libraries were prepared by immunoSEQ multiplex PCR; TCRdb keeps only in-frame clonotypes and omits some of them. From that table come the V and J calls and clone size; the DNA was used to work out D and trimming. The table records some 100,000 clones, about 90% of them present only once. The V gene's germline CDR1 is SGDLS and CDR2 YYNGEE. The CDR3 runs to 15 residues. Between the trimmed V and J ends, which lost 0 bases and 5 bases, there was a span of 14 bases. The TCR originated in a man over 45 with acute or convalescent COVID-19. V is TRBV9 and J is TRBJ2-5; the D gene is possibly TRBD2 (5 bases). The source material was peripheral blood. In DNA, the CDR3 is TGTGCCAGCAGCGTAGGGGCAGGAGGCAGTGAGACCCAGTACTTC. Amino acids: CASSVGAGGSETQYF.